This T cell receptor beta chain was profiled in a study of T cells in localized non-small cell lung cancer. Generated by immunoSEQ multiplex PCR, the TCRdb table keeps only in-frame clones and is missing some. The sample comprises tens of thousands of clones, around 80% of which are singletons, and 15% to 20% rests with the top ten. Comments on this clone: The antigen is undetermined.

V was trimmed by 4 bases and J by 1 base, leaving 14 bases between them. The CDR3 length is 15 residues. Germline V lookup: CDR1 SEHNR, CDR2 FQNEAQ (reference sequence). Study-level results: There was higher T cell clonality in uninvolved adjacent lung than in tumor, and it was highest there. Adjacent lung was found to contain a median roughly 60 of the top 100 tumor clones. The study linked higher blood T cell density to longer overall survival. Sequencing covered just one tumor region, so heterogeneity cannot be ruled out.

This clonotype originated in a male donor aged 60 or over with stage III squamous cell lung carcinoma. This sequence joins TRBV7-9 and TRBJ2-7; D possibly corresponds to TRBD1 (6 bases). This material consisted of peripheral blood, taken before any cancer treatment. CDR3 coding DNA: TGTGCCAGCAGCTCCCCCCAGGGGACGTCCTACGAGCAGTACTTC. This sequence encodes CASSSPQGTSYEQYF.